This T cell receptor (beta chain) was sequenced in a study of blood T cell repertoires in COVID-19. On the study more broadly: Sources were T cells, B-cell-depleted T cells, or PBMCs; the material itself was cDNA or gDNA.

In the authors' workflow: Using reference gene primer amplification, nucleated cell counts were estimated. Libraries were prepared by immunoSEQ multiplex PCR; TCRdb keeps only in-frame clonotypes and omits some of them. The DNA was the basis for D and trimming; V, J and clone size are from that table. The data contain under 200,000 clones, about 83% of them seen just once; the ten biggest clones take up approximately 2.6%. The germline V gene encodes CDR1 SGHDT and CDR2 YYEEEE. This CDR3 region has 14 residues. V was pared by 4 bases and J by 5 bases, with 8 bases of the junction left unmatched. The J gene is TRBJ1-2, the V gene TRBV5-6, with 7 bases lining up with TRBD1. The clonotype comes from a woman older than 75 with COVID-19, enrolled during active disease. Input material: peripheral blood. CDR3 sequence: CASSATGLAYGYTF. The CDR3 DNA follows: TGTGCCAGCAGCGCGACAGGGTTAGCGTATGGCTACACCTTC.